This T cell receptor beta chain comes out of a study of T-cell memory formation after mild COVID-19. Regarding the study as a whole: Pre-infection memory held some responding clones, suggesting pre-existing cross-reactive T cells responded. Clones that contracted from day 15 to 85 were balanced CD4/CD8, while later expanders leaned CD4+. Still unconfirmed is whether the second-wave clones peaking on day 37 recognized SARS-CoV-2.

To note about this clonotype: As yet, its antigen is unknown.

This CDR3 has 17 amino acids. V shed 0 bases, J shed 4 bases, and the junction held 5 bases outside the gene matches. Germline CDR1 reads SGDLS; CDR2 reads YYNGEE. Each CDR3 protein is one row after TCRdb ran MiXCR on the 5' RACE reads. This table has fewer than 650,000 distinct CDR3 sequences, 20% to 25% appearing once. Sequenced sample: PBMCs or a T cell subset sorted from them (not recorded which). V usage is TRBV9 and J usage is TRBJ2-1; 12 nucleotides agree with TRBD2. The TCR comes from an adult woman who had mild COVID-19 (a few samples of this study predate the infection). Cell type and time point are not known. The CDR3 sequence: CASSVEASGGVYNEQFF. As DNA, the CDR3 is TGTGCCAGCAGCGTAGAGGCTAGCGGGGGGGTATACAATGAGCAGTTCTTC.